These T cell receptor beta chains were read from a single sample in a study of human T cells and chemical hapten exposure. TCRdb fed the RACE reads into MiXCR, producing one record per CDR3 protein. Of about 84,000 distinct CDR3 sequences in the sample, over 9.5% were seen once. The material was whole blood, obtained in connection with sensitization to the hapten diphenylcyclopropenone (DPC). The receptors here all came from a woman aged 50 to 60 with alopecia areata. Some clones in this sample may be carry-over from other donors' samples. The CDR3 runs from the conserved cysteine through the conserved F or W. The D gene is left open where the match is weak. Size values are once, few and many counts, or a class for expanded clones, and some rows have none.

V	D	size	J	CDR3	DNA
TRBV12-3/TRBV12-4	TRBD1	NA	TRBJ1-5	CASSRRGGQGPGQPQHF	TGTGCCAGCAGCCGCAGGGGGGGACAGGGACCGGGACAGCCCCAGCATTTT
TRBV3-1	TRBD2	NA	TRBJ2-2	CASSSLAGVGELFF	TGTGCCAGCAGTTCACTTGCGGGAGTCGGGGAGCTGTTTTTT
TRBV5-5	NA	NA	TRBJ2-6	CASSLVLGANVLTF	TGTGCCAGCAGCTTGGTGCTAGGGGCCAACGTCCTGACTTTC
TRBV5-1	TRBD1	NA	TRBJ2-2	CASSLAWDSNTGELFF	TGCGCCAGCAGCTTGGCCTGGGACAGCAACACCGGGGAGCTGTTTTTT
TRBV11-2	NA	few	TRBJ1-1	CASSLTGYTEAFF	TGTGCCAGCAGCTTGACAGGTTACACTGAAGCTTTCTTT
TRBV29-1	NA	NA	TRBJ2-3	CSVDGVGTDTQYF	TGCAGCGTTGACGGAGTTGGCACAGATACGCAGTATTTT
TRBV20-1	NA	many	TRBJ2-3	CSAGGAGLVDTQYF	TGCAGTGCAGGGGGGGCAGGGTTGGTTGATACGCAGTATTTT
TRBV7-9	TRBD1	NA	TRBJ1-1	CASSVPTGVTEAFF	TGTGCCAGCAGCGTACCGACAGGGGTCACTGAAGCTTTCTTT
TRBV25-1	NA	few	TRBJ1-4	CASSEELGTTNEKLFF	TGTGCCAGCAGTGAGGAACTTGGGACAACTAATGAAAAACTGTTTTTT
TRBV14	NA	many	TRBJ2-2	CASSQVSLKGRELFF	TGTGCCAGCAGCCAAGTGAGCCTCAAGGGGCGGGAGCTGTTTTTT
TRBV3-1	NA	many	TRBJ1-1	CASSLYRSGNTEAFF	TGTGCCAGCAGCCTGTACAGGTCAGGGAACACTGAAGCTTTCTTT
TRBV7-2	NA	many	TRBJ1-6	CASSLAASPTSPLHF	TGTGCCAGCAGCTTAGCGGCCAGCCCCACGTCACCCCTCCACTTT
TRBV7-2	NA	NA	TRBJ2-7	CASSLLGRGRVSGPRASYEQYF	TGTGCCAGCAGCTTATTAGGTAGGGGGAGGGTTAGCGGCCCCCGGGCATCCTACGAGCAGTACTTC
TRBV3-1	TRBD2	NA	TRBJ2-1	CASSQLAGTYNEQFF	TGTGCCAGCAGCCAACTAGCGGGAACCTACAATGAGCAGTTCTTC
TRBV18	TRBD1	many	TRBJ2-1	CASSPYNGLITGTEKDGEQFF	TGTGCCAGCTCACCCTATAACGGCTTGATTACCGGGACAGAAAAGGATGGTGAGCAGTTCTTC
TRBV3-1	NA	few	TRBJ2-3	CASSQVNSAQYF	TGTGCCAGCAGCCAAGTTAATAGTGCGCAGTATTTT
TRBV7-9	TRBD1	many	TRBJ1-2	CASSNTGDYGYTF	TGTGCCAGCAGCAACACAGGGGACTATGGCTACACCTTC
TRBV20-1	TRBD2	NA	TRBJ2-1	CSARDPSGSYNEQFF	TGCAGTGCTAGAGATCCTAGCGGGTCATACAATGAGCAGTTCTTC
TRBV9	NA	few	TRBJ1-2	CASSVTGPHAGGYTF	TGTGCCAGCAGCGTTACCGGGCCCCACGCGGGGGGCTACACCTTC
TRBV20-1	NA	many	TRBJ2-4	CSASPDSEGIQYF	TGCAGTGCTAGCCCCGACAGTGAAGGCATTCAGTACTTC
TRBV7-2	TRBD2	few	TRBJ2-5	CASSPGLAGVATQYF	TGTGCCAGCAGCCCAGGCCTAGCGGGAGTGGCGACCCAGTACTTC
TRBV19	TRBD2	NA	TRBJ2-1	CASRSEGGLYNEQFF	TGTGCCAGTAGGTCTGAGGGAGGGCTATACAATGAGCAGTTCTTC
TRBV20-1	TRBD1	NA	TRBJ2-7	CSARFLTGQGSSYEQYF	TGCAGTGCTAGGTTCCTCACGGGACAGGGCAGCTCCTACGAGCAGTACTTC